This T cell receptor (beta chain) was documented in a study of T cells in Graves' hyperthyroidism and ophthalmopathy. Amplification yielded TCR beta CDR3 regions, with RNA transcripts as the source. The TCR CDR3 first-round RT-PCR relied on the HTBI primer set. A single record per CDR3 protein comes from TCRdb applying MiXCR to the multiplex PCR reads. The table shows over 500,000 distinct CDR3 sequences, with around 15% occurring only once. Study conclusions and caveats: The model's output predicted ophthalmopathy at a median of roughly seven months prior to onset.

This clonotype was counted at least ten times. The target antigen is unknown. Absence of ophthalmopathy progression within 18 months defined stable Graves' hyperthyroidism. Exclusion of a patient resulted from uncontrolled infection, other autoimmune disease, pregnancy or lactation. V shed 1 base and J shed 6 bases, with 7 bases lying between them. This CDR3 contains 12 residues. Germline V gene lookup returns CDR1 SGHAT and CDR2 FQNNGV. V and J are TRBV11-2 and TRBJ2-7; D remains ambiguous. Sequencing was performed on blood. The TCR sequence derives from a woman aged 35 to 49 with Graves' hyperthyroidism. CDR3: CASSLAALEQYF. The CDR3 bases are TGTGCCAGCAGCTTAGCTGCTCTCGAGCAGTACTTC. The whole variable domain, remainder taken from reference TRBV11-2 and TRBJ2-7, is EAGVAQSPRYKIIEKRQSVAFWCNPISGHATLYWYQQILGQGPKLLIQFQNNGVVDDSQLPKDRFSAERLKGVDSTLKIQPAKLEDSAVYLCASSLAALEQYFGPGTRLTVT.